This T cell receptor beta chain was retrieved from a study of PD-1 blockade in classical Hodgkin lymphoma. Study results and limitations: Diversity in CD4+ TCRs, unlike that measured in CD8+ TCRs, had risen significantly by C4D1. Factors driving the repertoire differences, possibly disease activity or prior therapy, remain undefined.

V lost 0 bases and J lost 8; bases outside the gene matches: 7. This CDR3 region has 17 residues. This clone occurred once. No antigen is known for it. Time point described: cycle 4 day 1 (C4D1), after more than five weeks of nivolumab. No patient escaped relapse after autologous stem cell transplantation, and brentuximab vedotin exposure varied. From thawed PBMCs, magnetic negative selection was used to isolate the CD8+ T cells. TCRdb keeps only in-frame clones here, not all; method: immunoSEQ multiplex PCR. Of approximately 16,000 clones listed, 75% to 90% were seen once; the top ten hold approximately 17%.

Sequenced material: CD8+ T cells from blood, taken before the fourth cycle of nivolumab. This chain links TRBV23-1 with TRBJ2-1; 13 bases align to TRBD2. TRBV23-1 is assigned to the ORF class and has an uncertain function. The origin of this receptor is a human donor with classical Hodgkin lymphoma. The CDR3 region has the DNA TGCGCCAGCAGTCAATCGGGGGGACTAGCGGGAAAGGATGAGCAGTTCTTC. Its translation: CASSQSGGLAGKDEQFF.